The clone carrying this TCR beta chain is a singleton in its sample. Authors' analysis steps: Amplification from reference gene primers served as the basis for estimated nucleated cell counts. The protocol was immunoSEQ multiplex PCR, while the TCRdb copy is restricted to in-frame clones and leaves out a portion. The V and J calls and clone size are taken from that table; D and trimming were inferred from the DNA. Of 120,000 or so clones listed, around four fifths were seen once; the top ten hold 5.9%. The data belong to a study of blood T cell repertoires in COVID-19. Looked up from germline, CDR1 is LNHDA and CDR2 is SQIVND (reference sequence). This CDR3 spans 11 amino acids. Trimming shortened V by 7 bases and J by 10 bases, and 14 bases separated the two germline ends.

This TCR derives from a man older than 75 with active or convalescent COVID-19. V usage is TRBV19 and J usage is TRBJ2-7, with a possible D match to TRBD2 (6 bases). Sequenced sample: peripheral blood. For the CDR3, the DNA is TGTGCCAGTATCGGGGAGGCCGGACAGTACTTC. Amino acid sequence: CASIGEAGQYF.